The TCR beta chain described here comes from a study of cytomegalovirus exposure and HLA in healthy donors. Study results and caveats: The study found most TCR sequences rare, yet found some public TCRs in many donors. The study listed roughly 160 cytomegalovirus-associated TCR beta chains.

About this clone: Antigen specificity is unknown.

The CDR3 has 17 amino acids. Germline CDR1 reads SGHTA; CDR2 reads FQGNSA. V lost 2 bases, J lost 0 bases, and 11 bases lay in between. Produced via immunoSEQ multiplex PCR; TCRdb's table is partial and in-frame only. The sample records about 330,000 clones, about nine tenths being singletons. The donors were members of the approximately 120-subject validation cohort (separate from the approximately 670-subject first cohort). The source is a woman in her thirties in good health and CMV-seropositive. The sample taken for sequencing was PBMCs. This rearrangement joins TRBV7-2 to TRBJ1-6, with D possibly TRBD1 on 5 matching bases. Written as DNA, the CDR3 is TGTGCCAGCAGCTTATGGGACTCGAGCTCCTATAATTCACCCCTCCACTTT. Translating gives CASSLWDSSSYNSPLHF.